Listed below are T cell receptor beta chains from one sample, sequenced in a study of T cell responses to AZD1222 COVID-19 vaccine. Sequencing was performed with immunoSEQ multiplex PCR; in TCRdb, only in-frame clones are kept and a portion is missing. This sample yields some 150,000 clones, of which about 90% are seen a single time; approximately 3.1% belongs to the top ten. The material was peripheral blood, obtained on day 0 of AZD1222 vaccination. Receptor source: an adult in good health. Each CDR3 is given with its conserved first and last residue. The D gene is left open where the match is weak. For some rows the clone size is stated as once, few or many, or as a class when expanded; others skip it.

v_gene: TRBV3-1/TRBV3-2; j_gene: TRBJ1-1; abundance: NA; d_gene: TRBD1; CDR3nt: TGTGCCAGCAGCTCGGGACAGACGAACGGGGGAGCTTTCTTT; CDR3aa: CASSSGQTNGGAFF
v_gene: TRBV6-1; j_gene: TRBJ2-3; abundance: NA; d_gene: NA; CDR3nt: TGTGCCAGCAGTGATATGTTCTTTGGGTCCGCAGGTACGCAGTATTTT; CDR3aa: CASSDMFFGSAGTQYF
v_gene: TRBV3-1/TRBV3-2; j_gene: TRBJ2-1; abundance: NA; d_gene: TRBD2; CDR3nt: TGTGCCAGCAGTCGAGGACTAGCGAAGCAGTTCTTC; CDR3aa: CASSRGLAKQFF
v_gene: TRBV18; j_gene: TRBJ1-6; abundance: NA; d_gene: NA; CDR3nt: TGTGCCAGCTCACCACCTACCGGCCAGAATTCACCCCTCCACTTT; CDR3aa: CASSPPTGQNSPLHF
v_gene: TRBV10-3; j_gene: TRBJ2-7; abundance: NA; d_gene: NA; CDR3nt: TGTGCCATCAGTGAGCAGGGGTCCTACGAGCAGTACTTC; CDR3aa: CAISEQGSYEQYF
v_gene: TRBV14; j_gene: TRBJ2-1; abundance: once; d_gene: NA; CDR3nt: TGTGCCAGCAGCCAAGTTATAGTGGCTTACAATGAGCAGTTCTTC; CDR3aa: CASSQVIVAYNEQFF
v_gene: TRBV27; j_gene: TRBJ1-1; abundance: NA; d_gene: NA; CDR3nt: TGTGCCAGCAGACTAGGGGTAATGACTTTCTTT; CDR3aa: CASRLGVMTFF
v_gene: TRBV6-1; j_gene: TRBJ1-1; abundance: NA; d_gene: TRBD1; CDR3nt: TGTGCCAGCAGTGAAGGTACCGCGAGGTGGGACAGAGCGAACACTGAAGCTTTCTTT; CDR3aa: CASSEGTARWDRANTEAFF
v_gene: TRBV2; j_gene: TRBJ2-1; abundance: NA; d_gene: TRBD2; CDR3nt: TGTGCCAGCAGCATCCTAGCGGGGGGTTACAATGAGCAGTTCTTC; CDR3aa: CASSILAGGYNEQFF
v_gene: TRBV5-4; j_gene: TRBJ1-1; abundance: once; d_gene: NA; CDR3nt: TGTGCCAGCAGCTTGGCCCTTATACCAGATAACATGAACACTGAAGCTTTCTTT; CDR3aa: CASSLALIPDNMNTEAFF
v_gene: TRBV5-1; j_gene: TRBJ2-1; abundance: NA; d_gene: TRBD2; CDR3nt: TGCGCCAGCAGCCATACCGGACTAGCGGTTAGGAATGAGCAGTTCTTC; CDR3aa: CASSHTGLAVRNEQFF
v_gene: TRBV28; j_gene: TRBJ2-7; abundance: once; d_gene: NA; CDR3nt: TGTGCCTCAATATCCGGGGGCTACGAGCAGTACTTC; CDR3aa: CASISGGYEQYF
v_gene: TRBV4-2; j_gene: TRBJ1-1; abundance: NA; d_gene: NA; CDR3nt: TGTGCCAGCAGCCAGGGATTCGGTGCGGGGGCTTTCTTT; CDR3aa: CASSQGFGAGAFF
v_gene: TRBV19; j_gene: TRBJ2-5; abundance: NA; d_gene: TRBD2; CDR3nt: TGTGCCAGTAGTCCGACTAGCGGGATGCAAGGAGAGACCCAGTACTTC; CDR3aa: CASSPTSGMQGETQYF
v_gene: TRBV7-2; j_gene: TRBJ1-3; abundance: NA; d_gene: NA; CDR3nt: TGTGCCAGCAGCTTCAACGTAGAAACAGGGTCTGGAAACACCATATATTTT; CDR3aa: CASSFNVETGSGNTIYF
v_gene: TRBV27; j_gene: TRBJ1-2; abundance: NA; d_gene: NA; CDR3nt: TGTGCCAGCAGCCCAAGTGGAGGTAGACAGTACGGCTACACCTTC; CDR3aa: CASSPSGGRQYGYTF
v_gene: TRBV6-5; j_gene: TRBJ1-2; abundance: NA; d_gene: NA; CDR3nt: TGTGCCAGCAGGGGGAGCTATGGCTACACCTTC; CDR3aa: CASRGSYGYTF